A single sample is the source of the 15 T cell receptor beta chains below, sequenced in a study of cytomegalovirus exposure and HLA in healthy donors. Primers included in the PCR were 60 Vbeta and 13 Jbeta primers. Sequencing was performed with immunoSEQ multiplex PCR; in TCRdb, only in-frame clones are kept and a portion is missing. This sample has roughly 100,000 clones; approximately 82% occur once, and the top ten carry 8.2%. Sequenced input: PBMCs. The receptors were sampled from a man aged 35 to 55 in good health and CMV-seropositive.

Regarding this clone: A read error may account for a junction end that differs from germline. This sample also contains other DNA sequences that code for the same CDR3. V and J are TRBV30 and TRBJ1-5, with D possibly TRBD1 on 6 matching bases. This CDR3 contains 17 residues. Germline lookup yields CDR1 GTSNPN and CDR2 SVGIG (reference sequence). CDR3 region: CAWSVSGGRYSNQPQHF. The CDR3 nucleotides read TGCGCCTGGAGTGTTTCCGGGGGGCGATATAGCAATCAGCCCCAGCATTTT.

This chain joins TRBV28 and TRBJ1-4, with 7 bases aligning to TRBD1. The germline V gene has CDR1 MDHEN and CDR2 SYDVKM. The CDR3 runs 15 residues. J was trimmed by 7 bases and V by 2 bases; bases with no gene match: 7. CDR3 amino acids: CASSLVQGLGEKLFF. DNA of the CDR3: TGTGCCAGCAGTTTAGTACAGGGGCTGGGTGAAAAACTGTTTTTT. Filled out from reference TRBV28 and TRBJ1-4, the complete variable domain reads DVKVTQSSRYLVKRTGEKVFLECVQDMDHENMFWYRQDPGLGLRLIYFSYDVKMKEKGDIPEGYSVSREKKERFSLILESASTNQTSMYLCASSLVQGLGEKLFFGSGTQLSVL.

This clone was detected a few times. The J gene is TRBJ2-3, the V gene TRBV7-6; no definite D call. Germline V gene lookup returns CDR1 SGHVS and CDR2 FNYEAQ. The CDR3 has 16 amino acids. Between the trimmed V and J ends, which lost 1 base and 2 bases, there was a span of 13 bases. CDR3 sequence: CASSLGHATHTDTQYF. The CDR3 DNA reads as TGTGCCAGCAGCTTAGGACACGCAACCCACACAGATACGCAGTATTTT.

DNA for the CDR3: TGTGCCAGCGGGGGGGTGAACTACGAGCAGTACTTC. Amino acids: CASGGVNYEQYF. V usage is TRBV28 and J usage is TRBJ2-7; 7 positions match TRBD2. The CDR3 covers 12 residues. After removal of 8 bases from V and 3 bases from J, the junction contained 4 bases not matched to a gene. Germline assignment: CDR1 MDHEN and CDR2 SYDVKM.

This clone appeared a few times. The chain is built from TRBV6-5 and TRBJ1-1, with D maybe TRBD1 (6 bases). The CDR3 spans 16 residues. V was clipped by 4 bases and J by 1 base, with 16 bases between them. In germline, CDR1 is MNHEY, CDR2 SVGAGI. CDR3 residues: CASSWGMTGENTEAFF. The DNA for the CDR3 is TGTGCCAGCAGTTGGGGGATGACAGGCGAGAACACTGAAGCTTTCTTT.

This rearrangement joins TRBV2 to TRBJ2-1; the D is unclear. The CDR3 has 14 amino acids. The germline CDR1 and CDR2 sequences are SNHLY and FYNNEI. V gave up 5 bases and J gave up 7 bases, with 15 bases separating them. The CDR3 protein is CASSRTTVTNEQFF. As DNA, the CDR3 is TGTGCCAGCAGTCGAACTACCGTAACTAATGAGCAGTTCTTC.

The rearrangement links TRBV11-1 to TRBJ2-1, with 12 bases identical to TRBD1. The CDR3 runs 15 residues. J was trimmed by 8 bases and V by 5 bases; bases with no gene match: 7. Looked up from germline, CDR1 is SGHAT and CDR2 is FQDESV (reference sequence). CDR3 loop: CASSPGTGGIYEQFF. The CDR3 coding sequence is TGTGCCAGCAGCCCCGGGACAGGGGGCATATATGAGCAGTTCTTC.

Notes on this clone: The same CDR3 can be traced to other DNA sequences in this sample. The chain employs TRBV6-1 and TRBJ1-4; a weak D match, TRBD1 (6 bases). Per germline, CDR1 MNHNS and CDR2 SASEGT. Trimming took off 6 bases at V and 1 base at J, with 12 bases between the two ends. CDR3 size: 15 residues. The CDR3 DNA reads as TGTGCCAGCAGCGACCCGGGACAAACTAATGAAAAACTGTTTTTT. It codes for CASSDPGQTNEKLFF.

Only a few counts were recorded for this clone. This chain uses TRBV18 with TRBJ1-2; D gene ambiguous. This CDR3 is 15 amino acids long. Germline CDR1 reads KGHSH; CDR2 reads LQKENI. V shed 3 bases and J shed 7 bases, with 18 bases lying between them. CDR3 amino acids: CASSPPSPTLGGYTF. The CDR3 region has the DNA TGTGCCAGCTCACCCCCCTCCCCCACGCTCGGTGGCTACACCTTC.

This chain's CDR3 is CASRTPGLNNEQFF. CDR3 coding DNA: TGTGCCAGCAGGACCCCGGGACTGAACAATGAGCAGTTCTTC. This chain joins TRBV5-4 and TRBJ2-1; a possible D gene is TRBD2 (6 bases). V was clipped by 5 bases and J by 5 bases, with 14 bases between them. This CDR3 has 14 residues. The germline CDR1 and CDR2 sequences are SGHNT and YYREEE (reference sequence).

The chain combines TRBV27 with TRBJ2-1; 11 bases align to TRBD2. With V trimmed by 5 bases and J by 10 bases, 10 bases remained unmatched. Germline V gives CDR1 MNHEY, CDR2 SMNVEV (reference sequence). The CDR3 consists of 15 residues. The CDR3 sequence is CASSPGTSGGEEQFF. The CDR3 DNA reads TGTGCCAGCAGTCCCGGGACTAGCGGCGGTGAGGAGCAGTTCTTC.

This chain links TRBV7-6 with TRBJ1-1; D might be TRBD1 (5 bases). The V and J ends lost 1 base and 6 bases respectively, with 12 bases between them. The CDR3 loop spans 14 amino acids. Germline V gives CDR1 SGHVS, CDR2 FNYEAQ. In DNA form, the CDR3 reads TGTGCCAGCAGCTTAGAACCAGGGAAAGCTGAAGCTTTCTTT. Translating gives CASSLEPGKAEAFF.

This chain uses TRBV4-2 with TRBJ2-3; 14 nucleotides line up with TRBD2. Germline V CDR1 and CDR2: LGHNA, YNFKEQ. The CDR3 has 19 residues. V shed 0 bases, J shed 3 bases, and the junction held 8 bases outside the gene matches. CDR3 sequence reads: CASSQDQSTSGGGTDTQYF. The CDR3 DNA reads TGTGCCAGCAGCCAAGATCAGTCGACTAGCGGGGGGGGAACAGATACGCAGTATTTT.

This chain links TRBV6-4 with TRBJ1-2, with 8 nucleotides matching TRBD1. The CDR3 consists of 17 residues. Germline CDR1 is MRHNA and CDR2 is SNTAGT. The V and J ends lost 1 base and 8 bases, in that order; junction bases with no gene match: 15. CDR3 sequence reads: CASSDFRGQVYLGGYTF. The CDR3 DNA is TGTGCCAGCAGTGACTTTAGGGGACAGGTCTATCTCGGAGGCTACACCTTC.

This clone was seen a handful of times. The V gene is TRBV7-6, the J gene TRBJ1-3; tentatively, D is TRBD1 (6 bases). This CDR3 is 14 amino acids long. From germline, CDR1 is SGHVS and CDR2 FNYEAQ. Trimming removed 5 bases from V and 2 bases from J, with 10 bases in between. CDR3 protein: CASSQGRTGNTIYF. DNA for the CDR3: TGTGCCAGCAGCCAGGGGAGAACTGGAAACACCATATATTTT. The full variable domain, completed using reference TRBV7-6 and TRBJ1-3, is GAGVSQSPRYKVTKRGQDVALRCDPISGHVSLYWYRQALGQGPEFLTYFNYEAQQDKSGLPNDRFSAERPEGSISTLTIQRTEQRDSAMYRCASSQGRTGNTIYFGEGSWLTVV.